The source of this TCR beta chain is a study of OX40 agonist ivuxolimab in advanced cancers. Overall study context: Three patients got partial responses; one had hepatocellular carcinoma and two had cutaneous melanoma.

This CDR3 has 13 residues. V was pared by 4 bases and J by 5 bases, with 9 bases between. The V gene's germline CDR1 is SGHTA and CDR2 FQGTGA. Sequencing used immunoSEQ multiplex PCR; TCRdb keeps in-frame clones, though not all of them. The data show more than 75,000 clones, 84% seen once. The chain is built from TRBV7-3 and TRBJ2-1; no clear D gene. The sample in question was CD4+ or CD8+ T cells sorted from blood, obtained in a trial of the OX40 agonist ivuxolimab. This receptor was identified in an adult with an advanced solid tumor such as melanoma, head and neck, liver or kidney cancer. CDR3 sequence reads: CASSYGPDNEQFF. CDR3 sequence (DNA): TGTGCCAGCAGCTACGGGCCAGACAATGAGCAGTTCTTC.